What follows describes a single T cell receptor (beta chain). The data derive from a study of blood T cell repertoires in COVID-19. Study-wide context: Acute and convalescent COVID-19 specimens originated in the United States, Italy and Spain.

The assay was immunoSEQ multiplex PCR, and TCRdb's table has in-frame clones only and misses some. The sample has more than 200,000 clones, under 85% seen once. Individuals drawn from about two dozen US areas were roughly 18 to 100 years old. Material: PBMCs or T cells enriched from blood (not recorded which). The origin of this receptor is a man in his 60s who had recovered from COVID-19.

CDR3 region: CASSVTDRGTGELFF. CDR3 nucleotides: TGTGCCAGCAGTGTCACGGACAGGGGCACCGGGGAGCTGTTTTTT. The rearrangement links TRBV2 to TRBJ2-2; 9 bases fit TRBD1. CDR1 is SNHLY, CDR2 FYNNEI, per germline. Trimming at V came to 4 bases and at J to 4 bases, leaving 4 bases not matched to a gene. The CDR3 consists of 15 residues.